Below, 15 T cell receptor beta chains from the same sample are listed, as sequenced in a study of OX40 agonist ivuxolimab in advanced cancers. The table came from immunoSEQ multiplex PCR; TCRdb's copy has only in-frame clones and leaves some out. The sample comprises 75,000 to 90,000 clones, roughly nine tenths of which are singletons, and more than 7.5% rests with the top ten. Sequenced material: CD4+ or CD8+ T cells sorted from blood, taken in a trial of the OX40 agonist ivuxolimab. Every receptor here comes from an adult with an advanced solid tumor such as melanoma, head and neck, liver or kidney cancer.

V gene TRBV11-2 combines with J gene TRBJ1-5, with D hard to call. This CDR3 region has 13 residues. Germline CDR1 is SGHAT and CDR2 is FQNNGV. The V and J ends lost 5 bases and 9 bases respectively, with 14 bases between them. CDR3 sequence (DNA): TGTGCCAGCAGCCCGCACGGGCCCGGGCCCCAGCATTTT. Its protein product is CASSPHGPGPQHF.

The chain links TRBV7-2 to TRBJ2-3, with 8 bases aligning to TRBD1. Germline CDR1 reads SGHTA; CDR2 reads FQGNSA. CDR3 size: 16 residues. Germline trimming cut 4 bases from V and 5 bases from J; bases unmatched to any gene: 11. The DNA of the CDR3 is TGTGCCAGCAGCTCTGATTGGGGCAGGGGGCAAGATACGCAGTATTTT. This gives the protein CASSSDWGRGQDTQYF.

The V call is TRBV28, the J call TRBJ1-2; weak D call: TRBD1 (6 bases). Germline-derived CDR1 and CDR2 are MDHEN and SYDVKM. V was clipped by 3 bases and J by 4 bases, with 12 bases between them. The CDR3 spans 14 residues. The CDR3 region has the DNA TGTGCCAGCAGTTTGAGGGGACACATCTATGGCTACACCTTC. Amino acid sequence: CASSLRGHIYGYTF.

This rearrangement joins TRBV6-5 to TRBJ1-5; D might be TRBD1 (6 bases). This CDR3 has 14 amino acids. V gave up 6 bases and J gave up 4 bases, with 13 bases separating them. Germline V CDR1 and CDR2: MNHEY, SVGAGI. CDR3 bases: TGTGCCAGCAGCTCATGGGGGACAAATCAGCCCCAGCATTTT. It yields the protein CASSSWGTNQPQHF.

The chain combines TRBV4-1 with TRBJ1-2, with no clear D. The CDR3 is 15 amino acids. Germline CDR1 and CDR2: MGHRA and YSYEKL. V lost 1 base to trimming and J lost 3 bases, with 12 bases between them. CDR3 nucleotide sequence: TGCGCCAGCAGCCAAGTCGACCCGGGGTACTATGGCTACACCTTC. This encodes CASSQVDPGYYGYTF.

The chain is built from TRBV4-3 and TRBJ2-2; TRBD2 matches at 11 bases. Germline values: CDR1 LGHNA, CDR2 YSLEER. The trim removed 4 bases at V and 7 bases at J, leaving 14 bases unmatched. The CDR3 has 18 residues. The CDR3 DNA reads as TGCGCCAGCAGCCCACGTAACCTAGCGGGAGGAAAGGGCGGGGAGCTGTTTTTT. Its protein is CASSPRNLAGGKGGELFF.

This chain joins TRBV30 and TRBJ2-7, with 8 bases aligning to TRBD1. V was clipped by 8 bases and J by 9 bases; unmatched bases: 12. The CDR3 runs 12 residues. CDR1 is GTSNPN and CDR2 is SVGIG in the germline V gene (reference sequence). CDR3 amino acids: CAGQGPELGQYF. In DNA, the CDR3 is TGTGCCGGACAGGGCCCCGAACTGGGGCAGTACTTC. The variable domain in full, completed from reference TRBV30 and TRBJ2-7, reads SQTIHQWPATLVQPVGSPLSLECTVEGTSNPNLYWYRQAAGRGLQLLFYSVGIGQISSEVPQNLSASRPQDRQFILSSKKLLLSDSGFYLCAGQGPELGQYFGPGTRLTVT.

The chain couples TRBV6-6 to TRBJ1-6, with TRBD1 as a possible D gene (6 bases). V shed 11 bases and J shed 5 bases, with 16 bases lying between them. This CDR3 is 14 amino acids long. Germline V gene data show CDR1 as MNHNY and CDR2 as SVGAGI (reference sequence). The CDR3 loop reads CASGTPTDNSPLHF. The CDR3 coding sequence is TGTGCCTCGGGGACACCGACCGATAATTCACCCCTCCACTTT.

This sequence joins TRBV30 and TRBJ2-7; no clear D gene. Looked up from germline, CDR1 is GTSNPN and CDR2 is SVGIG (reference sequence). V was clipped by 2 bases and J by 12 bases, with 14 bases between them. This CDR3 is 11 amino acids long. In DNA, the CDR3 is TGTGCCTGGAGTTATCAGACTGGGTTGTACGTC. Its protein product is CAWSYQTGLYV.

V usage is TRBV9 and J usage is TRBJ1-6; D ambiguous. This CDR3 region has 14 residues. Germline CDR1 reads SGDLS; CDR2 reads YYNGEE. With 6 bases removed from V and 5 bases from J, the gap between germline ends came to 12 bases. As DNA, the CDR3 is TGTGCCAGCACGCCCACAGTAGATAATTCACCCCTCCACTTT. It is translated as CASTPTVDNSPLHF.

This clone showed up just once. The rearrangement links TRBV4-1 to TRBJ1-5; no clear D gene. Germline loops: CDR1 MGHRA, CDR2 YSYEKL. Trimming stripped 0 bases from V and 3 bases from J, with 9 bases between. CDR3 length: 15 amino acids. CDR3 bases: TGCGCCAGCAGCCAAGAGTGGGTGTCCAATCAGCCCCAGCATTTT. This gives the protein CASSQEWVSNQPQHF.

The rearrangement links TRBV29-1 to TRBJ2-1, with D possibly called TRBD1 or TRBD2 (5 bases each). This CDR3 is 16 amino acids long. V was pared by 3 bases and J by 3 bases, with 18 bases between. The germline V gene encodes CDR1 SQVTM and CDR2 ANQGSEA. Here the CDR3 DNA reads TGCAGCGTTGATGATTCGTCGGGACCGAACTACAATGAGCAGTTCTTC. Protein: CSVDDSSGPNYNEQFF.

This clone has a single count. This rearrangement joins TRBV15 to TRBJ1-3; 10 bases fit TRBD1. CDR1 and CDR2 (germline): LNHNV, YYDKDF (reference sequence). V lost 9 bases and J lost 1; bases outside the gene matches: 9. This CDR3 contains 16 residues. CDR3 region: CATRQGADISGNTIYF. In DNA form, the CDR3 reads TGTGCCACGAGACAGGGGGCTGATATATCTGGAAACACCATATATTTT.

V gene TRBV7-8 combines with J gene TRBJ1-6; unclear D gene. The ends were cut back, 2 bases at V and 9 bases at J, with 5 bases in the middle. Per germline, CDR1 SGHVS and CDR2 FQNEAQ. The CDR3 length is 12 residues. CDR3 coding DNA: TGTGCCAGCAGCTTAATGCTTTCACCCCTCCACTTT. Residues: CASSLMLSPLHF.

V gene TRBV7-8 combines with J gene TRBJ2-5; TRBD2 matches 7 bases. This CDR3 region has 12 residues. V trimming: 8 bases; J trimming: 0 bases; junction bases outside the gene matches: 0. Germline V lookup: CDR1 SGHVS, CDR2 FQNEAQ. The CDR3 region has the DNA TGTGCCAGCGCGGGGGACCAAGAGACCCAGTACTTC. It is translated as CASAGDQETQYF.